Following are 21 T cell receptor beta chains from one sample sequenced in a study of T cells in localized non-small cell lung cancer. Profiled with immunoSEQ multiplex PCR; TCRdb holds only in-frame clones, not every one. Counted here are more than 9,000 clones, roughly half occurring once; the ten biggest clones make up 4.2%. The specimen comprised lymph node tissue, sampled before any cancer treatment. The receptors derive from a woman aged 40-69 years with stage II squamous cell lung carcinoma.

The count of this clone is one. The DNA of the CDR3 is TGTGCCAGTAGTAGGACTGGGAGTGCTGGAAACACCATATATTTT. The encoded protein is CASSRTGSAGNTIYF. The genes are TRBV19 and TRBJ1-3; D unresolved. The germline CDR1 and CDR2 sequences are LNHDA and SQIVND (reference sequence). The CDR3 covers 15 residues. Trimming pared 4 bases from V and 2 bases from J, leaving 12 bases between.

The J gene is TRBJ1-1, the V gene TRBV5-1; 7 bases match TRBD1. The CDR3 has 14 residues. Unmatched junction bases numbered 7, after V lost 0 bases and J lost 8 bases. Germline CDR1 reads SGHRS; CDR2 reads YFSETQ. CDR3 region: CASSLVVTQGEAFF. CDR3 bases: TGCGCCAGCAGCTTGGTCGTAACACAGGGGGAAGCTTTCTTT.

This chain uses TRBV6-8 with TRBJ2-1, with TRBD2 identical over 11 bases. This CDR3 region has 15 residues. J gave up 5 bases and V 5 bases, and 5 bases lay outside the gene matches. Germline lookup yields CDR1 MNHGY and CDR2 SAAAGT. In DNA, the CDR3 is TGTGCCAGCAGTGGGGAACTAGCGGGGGACAATGAGCAGTTCTTC. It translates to CASSGELAGDNEQFF.

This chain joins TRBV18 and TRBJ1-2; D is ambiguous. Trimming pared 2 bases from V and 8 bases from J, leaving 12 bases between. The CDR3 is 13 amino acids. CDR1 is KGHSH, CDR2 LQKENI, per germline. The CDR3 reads CASSPDRGKGYTF. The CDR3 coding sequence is TGTGCCAGCTCACCAGATCGGGGAAAGGGCTACACCTTC.

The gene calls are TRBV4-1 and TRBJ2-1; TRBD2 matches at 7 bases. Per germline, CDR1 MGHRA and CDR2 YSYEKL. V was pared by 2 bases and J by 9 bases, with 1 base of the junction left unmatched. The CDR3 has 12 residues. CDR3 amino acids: CASSQPSGEQFF. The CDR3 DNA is TGCGCCAGCAGCCAACCTAGCGGTGAGCAGTTCTTC.

CDR3 amino acids: CASSEAQGGDDEQYF. The CDR3 coding sequence is TGTGCCAGCAGTGAAGCCCAGGGAGGTGACGACGAGCAGTACTTC. The V call is TRBV6-1, the J call TRBJ2-7; a possible D gene is TRBD2 (6 bases). The CDR3 length is 15 residues. Germline V CDR1 and CDR2: MNHNS, SASEGT. Trimming removed 0 bases from V and 5 bases from J, with 14 bases in between.

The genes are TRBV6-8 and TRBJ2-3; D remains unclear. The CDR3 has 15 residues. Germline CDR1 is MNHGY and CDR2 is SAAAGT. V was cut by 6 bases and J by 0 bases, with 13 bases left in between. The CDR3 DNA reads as TGTGCCAGCAGACGAGGCGATACTAGCACAGATACGCAGTATTTT. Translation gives CASRRGDTSTDTQYF.

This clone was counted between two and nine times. The CDR3 bases are TGTGCCAGCAGTGCTTACACCGGGACTGGCTCCTACAATGAGCAGTTCTTC. Its protein product is CASSAYTGTGSYNEQFF. The J gene is TRBJ2-1, the V gene TRBV6-4; perhaps TRBD2 as D (6 bases). V lost 4 bases to trimming and J lost 0 bases, with 16 bases between them. This CDR3 is built from 17 residues. From germline, CDR1 is MRHNA and CDR2 SNTAGT.

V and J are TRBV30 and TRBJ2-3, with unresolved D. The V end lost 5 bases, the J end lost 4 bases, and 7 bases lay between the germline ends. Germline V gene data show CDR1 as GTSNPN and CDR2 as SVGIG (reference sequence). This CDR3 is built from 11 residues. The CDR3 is CAWLYADTQYF. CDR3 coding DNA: TGTGCCTGGTTGTACGCAGATACGCAGTATTTT.

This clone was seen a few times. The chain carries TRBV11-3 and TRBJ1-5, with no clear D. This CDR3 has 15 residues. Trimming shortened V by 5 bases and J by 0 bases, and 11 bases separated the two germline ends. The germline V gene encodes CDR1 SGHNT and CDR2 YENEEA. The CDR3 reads CASSPKTVSNQPQHF. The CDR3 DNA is TGTGCCAGCAGCCCCAAAACAGTTAGCAATCAGCCCCAGCATTTT.

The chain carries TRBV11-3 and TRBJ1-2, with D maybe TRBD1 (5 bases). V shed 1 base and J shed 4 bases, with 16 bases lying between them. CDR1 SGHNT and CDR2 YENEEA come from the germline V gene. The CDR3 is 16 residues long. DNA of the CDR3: TGTGCCAGCAGCTTAGGAGGACAAGGGGCTGGCTATGGCTACACCTTC. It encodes CASSLGGQGAGYGYTF.

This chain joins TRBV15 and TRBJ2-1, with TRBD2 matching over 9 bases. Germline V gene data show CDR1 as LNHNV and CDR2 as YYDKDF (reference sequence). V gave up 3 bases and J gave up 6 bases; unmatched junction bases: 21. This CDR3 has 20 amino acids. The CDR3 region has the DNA TGTGCCACCAGCAGTCCACGTAAGGGTATGTCTAGCGGGGAGGCCAATGAGCAGTTCTTC. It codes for CATSSPRKGMSSGEANEQFF.

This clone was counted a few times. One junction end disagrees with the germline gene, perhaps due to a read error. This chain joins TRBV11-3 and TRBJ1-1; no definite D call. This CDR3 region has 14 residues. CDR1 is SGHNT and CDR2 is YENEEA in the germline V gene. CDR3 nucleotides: TGTGTCAGCAGCTTGAAACACTCGAACACTGAAGCTTTCTTT. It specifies CVSSLKHSNTEAFF.

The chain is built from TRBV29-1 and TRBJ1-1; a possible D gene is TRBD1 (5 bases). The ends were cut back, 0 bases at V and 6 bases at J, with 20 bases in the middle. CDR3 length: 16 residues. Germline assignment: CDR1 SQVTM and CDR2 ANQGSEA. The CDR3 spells CSVEDPLDNPSAEAFF. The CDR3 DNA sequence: TGCAGCGTTGAAGACCCCTTGGACAACCCTTCGGCTGAAGCTTTCTTT.

CDR3 DNA sequence: TGTGCCAGCATCGCCGGTGGAGGCAATCAGCCCCAGCATTTT. It yields the protein CASIAGGGNQPQHF. The chain is built from TRBV28 and TRBJ1-5; D remains ambiguous. Trimming left V 7 bases short and J 2 bases short, with 12 bases between. The length of the CDR3 is 14 residues. Per the germline V gene, CDR1 is MDHEN and CDR2 is SYDVKM.

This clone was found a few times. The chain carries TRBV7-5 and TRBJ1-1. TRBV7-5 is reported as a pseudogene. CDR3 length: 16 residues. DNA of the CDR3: TGTGCCAGCAGCGCCCGGTCTGGGACTGGCCCTCTCGAAGCTTTCTTT. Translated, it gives CASSARSGTGPLEAFF.

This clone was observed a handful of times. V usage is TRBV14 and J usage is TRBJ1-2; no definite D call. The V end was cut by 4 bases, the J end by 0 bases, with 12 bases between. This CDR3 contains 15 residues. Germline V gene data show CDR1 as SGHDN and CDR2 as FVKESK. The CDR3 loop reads CASSPWGASNYGYTF. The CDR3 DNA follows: TGTGCCAGCAGCCCCTGGGGAGCCTCTAACTATGGCTACACCTTC. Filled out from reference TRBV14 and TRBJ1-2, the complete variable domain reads EAGVTQFPSHSVIEKGQTVTLRCDPISGHDNLYWYRRVMGKEIKFLLHFVKESKQDESGMPNNRFLAERTGGTYSTLKVQPAELEDSGVYFCASSPWGASNYGYTFGSGTRLTVV.

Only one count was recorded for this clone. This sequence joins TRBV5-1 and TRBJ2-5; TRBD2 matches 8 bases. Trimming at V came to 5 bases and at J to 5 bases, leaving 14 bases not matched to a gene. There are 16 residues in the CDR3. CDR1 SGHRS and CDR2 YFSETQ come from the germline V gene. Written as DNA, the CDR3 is TGCGCCAGCAGTTCCTCGAAAGCGGGAGTCGGGGAGACCCAGTACTTC. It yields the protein CASSSSKAGVGETQYF.

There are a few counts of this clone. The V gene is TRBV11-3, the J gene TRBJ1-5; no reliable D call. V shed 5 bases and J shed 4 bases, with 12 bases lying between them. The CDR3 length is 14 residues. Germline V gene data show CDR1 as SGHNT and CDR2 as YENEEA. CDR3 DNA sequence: TGTGCCAGCAGCCGGACGGGCGGGAATCAGCCCCAGCATTTT. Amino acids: CASSRTGGNQPQHF. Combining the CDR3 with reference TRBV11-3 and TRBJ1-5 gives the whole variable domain EAGVVQSPRYKIIEKKQPVAFWCNPISGHNTLYWYLQNLGQGPELLIRYENEEAVDDSQLPKDRFSAERLKGVDSTLKIQPAELGDSAVYLCASSRTGGNQPQHFGDGTRLSIL.

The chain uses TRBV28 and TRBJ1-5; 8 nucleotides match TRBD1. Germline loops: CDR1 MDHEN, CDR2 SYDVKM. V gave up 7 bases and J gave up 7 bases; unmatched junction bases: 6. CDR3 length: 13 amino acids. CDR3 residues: CASNDRGRQPQHF. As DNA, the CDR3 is TGTGCCAGCAATGACAGGGGTAGACAGCCCCAGCATTTT.

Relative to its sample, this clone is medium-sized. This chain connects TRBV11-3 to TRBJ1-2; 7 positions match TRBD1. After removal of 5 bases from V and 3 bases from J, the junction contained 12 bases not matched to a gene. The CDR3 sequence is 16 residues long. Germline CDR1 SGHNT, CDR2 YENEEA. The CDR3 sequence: CASSAQLQGSDYGYTF. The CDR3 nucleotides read TGTGCCAGCAGCGCACAATTACAGGGGTCGGACTATGGCTACACCTTC.